This T cell receptor beta chain was documented in a study of cytomegalovirus exposure and HLA in healthy donors. These donors counted as nominally healthy when sampled, but unrecorded immune exposures were likely. A multiplex PCR was run with 60 Vbeta primers and 13 Jbeta primers. Only in-frame clones appear in the TCRdb table, and some are missing; sequencing was by immunoSEQ multiplex PCR. The data hold 150,000 to 200,000 clones, with over 75% observed a single time. Germline CDR1 and CDR2: SNHLY and FYNNEI. V shed 5 bases and J shed 3 bases, with 9 bases lying between them. The CDR3 sequence is 13 residues long.

V usage is TRBV2 and J usage is TRBJ2-3, with TRBD1 as a possible D gene (6 bases). Sequencing was performed on PBMCs. The clonotype was recovered from a man aged 40-50 years in good health and CMV-seropositive. CDR3 sequence: CASSPQGTDTQYF. Here the CDR3 DNA reads TGTGCCAGCAGTCCACAGGGAACAGATACGCAGTATTTT.